What follows is one T cell receptor beta chain and its context. The target antigen is unknown. This sample was taken from a study of cytomegalovirus exposure and HLA in healthy donors. Study results and caveats: Rare TCR sequences dominated, though some public TCRs recurred in many donors.

Data came from immunoSEQ multiplex PCR; TCRdb stores just in-frame clones and leaves some out. The table records 150,000 to 170,000 clones, approximately 86% of them present only once. The sequence derives from a man younger than 30 in good health and CMV-seropositive. The specimen was PBMCs.

In nucleotides, the CDR3 is TGTGCCAGCAGAGACCCGGGACAGGGGTTCCAAGAGACCCAGTACTTC. Residues: CASRDPGQGFQETQYF. V gene TRBV27 combines with J gene TRBJ2-5; 10 positions agree with TRBD1. The CDR3 extends over 16 amino acids. The germline CDR1 and CDR2 sequences are MNHEY and SMNVEV (reference sequence). The V and J ends lost 6 bases and 1 base, in that order; junction bases with no gene match: 8.